Listed below are T cell receptor beta chains from one sample, sequenced in a study of identifying expanded T cells in peripheral blood. Sequenced by immunoSEQ multiplex PCR; TCRdb stores in-frame clones only, minus some. This sample has tens of thousands of clones, with around 90% found just once. The sample consisted of blood. The receptors originated from a person aged 18 to 75 in good health. CDR3s include the opening cysteine and the closing phenylalanine or tryptophan. Each record gives: D gene, clone size, V gene, J gene, CDR3 protein, CDR3 DNA. D genes are given only for firm matches. Clone size, where shown, is once, few, many, or a class for clones that have expanded.

>TRBD1|.|TRBV14|TRBJ1-3
CASSPQGAGNTIYF
TGTGCCAGCAGCCCCCAGGGGGCTGGAAACACCATATATTTT
>.|many|TRBV2|TRBJ1-2
CASSLLVGTNYGYTF
TGTGCCAGCAGTCTCCTAGTTGGGACTAACTATGGCTACACCTTC
>.|.|TRBV9|TRBJ1-2
CASSGRATGTRVYGYTF
TGTGCCAGCAGCGGCCGCGCCACAGGCACCAGGGTGTATGGCTACACCTTC
>.|.|TRBV7-6|TRBJ1-6
CASSPGQGPNSPLHF
TGTGCCAGCAGTCCCGGCCAGGGGCCTAATTCACCCCTCCACTTT
>.|.|TRBV29-1|TRBJ1-5
CSVAGRSNQPQHF
TGCAGCGTTGCCGGACGGTCCAATCAGCCCCAGCATTTT
>TRBD2|.|TRBV7-2|TRBJ2-3
CASSPPGGTGTDTQYF
TGTGCCAGCAGCCCGCCGGGAGGTACGGGCACAGATACGCAGTATTTT
>.|.|TRBV6-1|TRBJ2-2
CASSEPRSSGELFF
TGTGCCAGCAGTGAACCCCGTTCCTCCGGGGAGCTGTTTTTT
>TRBD1|.|TRBV5-1|TRBJ1-2
CASGTGTYGYTF
TGCGCGAGCGGGACAGGGACCTATGGCTACACCTTC
>.|.|TRBV2|TRBJ2-3
CASKFGVQDTQYF
TGTGCCAGCAAGTTTGGGGTCCAGGATACGCAGTATTTT
>.|.|TRBV5-1|TRBJ2-7
CASSLGQIYEQYF
TGCGCCAGCAGCTTGGGGCAGATCTACGAGCAGTACTTC
>.|.|TRBV25-1|TRBJ1-1
CASSDPGDWTEAFF
TGTGCCAGCAGTGACCCAGGGGACTGGACTGAAGCTTTCTTT
>.|.|TRBV4-1|TRBJ1-2
CASSQDRGVNYGYTF
TGCGCCAGCAGCCAAGACCGGGGGGTCAACTATGGCTACACCTTC
>TRBD1|.|TRBV30|TRBJ1-1
CAWVSLRGQPKAFF
TGTGCCTGGGTTTCCCTGAGGGGACAGCCGAAAGCTTTCTTT
>.|.|TRBV4-2|TRBJ2-1
CASSRSELGFDEQFF
TGTGCCAGCAGCCGCAGTGAACTTGGTTTCGATGAGCAGTTCTTC
>TRBD1|once|TRBV19|TRBJ1-5
CASSIQGGNQPQHF
TGTGCCAGTAGTATACAGGGGGGCAATCAGCCCCAGCATTTT
>.|.|TRBV9|TRBJ1-1
CASSVEGVATEAFF
TGTGCCAGCAGCGTAGAGGGGGTTGCGACTGAAGCTTTCTTT
>.|.|TRBV6-5|TRBJ1-3
CASSSGGSGNTIYF
TGTGCCAGCAGTTCCGGGGGGTCGGGAAACACCATATATTTT
>.|.|TRBV4-1|TRBJ1-4
CASSQSRGEKLFF
TGCGCCAGCAGCCAATCCCGCGGGGAAAAACTGTTTTTT
>.|.|TRBV27|TRBJ1-1
CASSLRPPGAVDLNTEAFF
TGTGCCAGCAGTTTAAGGCCCCCAGGGGCAGTGGACCTGAACACTGAAGCTTTCTTT
>.|.|TRBV20-1|TRBJ1-1
CSASWNTEAFF
TGCAGTGCTAGTTGGAACACTGAAGCTTTCTTT
>TRBD1|.|TRBV9|TRBJ2-7
CASSRDSHEQYF
TGTGCCAGCAGCCGGGACAGCCACGAGCAGTACTTC
>.|few|TRBV11-3|TRBJ2-7
CASSLVSYEQYF
TGTGCCAGCAGCTTAGTTAGCTACGAGCAGTACTTC
>.|.|TRBV4-1|TRBJ1-2
CASSQEANRVYGYTF
TGCGCCAGCAGCCAAGAGGCGAACAGGGTGTATGGCTACACCTTC
>TRBD1|.|TRBV7-9|TRBJ2-7
CASSFTEDRGSYEQYF
TGTGCCAGCAGCTTTACCGAGGACAGGGGATCCTACGAGCAGTACTTC
>TRBD1|.|TRBV6-1|TRBJ2-7
CASSVRDRGGHEQYF
TGTGCCAGCAGTGTTCGGGACAGGGGAGGGCACGAGCAGTACTTC
>.|.|TRBV6-5|TRBJ1-2
CASSYQQNYGYTF
TGTGCCAGCAGTTACCAACAGAACTATGGCTACACCTTC
>TRBD1|.|TRBV5-1|TRBJ1-2
CASSSDGQGASTF
TGCGCCAGCAGCTCGGATGGACAGGGGGCGAGCACCTTC
>.|.|TRBV5-1|TRBJ1-4
CASSFSGRPSEKLFF
TGCGCCAGCAGCTTTTCAGGCAGACCATCTGAAAAACTGTTTTTT
>.|.|TRBV15|TRBJ1-6
CATSRDRARTDNSPLHF
TGTGCCACCAGCAGAGATCGCGCAAGGACGGATAATTCACCCCTCCACTTT
>.|.|TRBV30|TRBJ1-1
CAWSITRERTEAFF
TGTGCCTGGTCGATCACCAGGGAAAGGACTGAAGCTTTCTTT
>TRBD1|.|TRBV5-1|TRBJ1-1
CASGPQGAGSTEAFF
TGCGCCAGCGGGCCACAGGGGGCTGGGAGCACTGAAGCTTTCTTT
>TRBD2|.|TRBV7-3|TRBJ2-7
CASSPPLAGHSYEQYF
TGTGCCAGCAGCCCCCCACTAGCGGGACACTCCTACGAGCAGTACTTC
>.|once|TRBV19|TRBJ1-1
CASSRSQDLTEAFF
TGTGCCAGTAGTAGATCACAGGACCTCACTGAAGCTTTCTTT
>TRBD1|.|TRBV4-1|TRBJ1-1
CASSQPTQGRIEAFF
TGCGCCAGCAGCCAGCCGACACAGGGGCGGATTGAAGCTTTCTTT
>.|.|TRBV2|TRBJ1-3
CASTWEGTGNTIYF
TGTGCCAGCACCTGGGAGGGTACGGGAAACACCATATATTTT
>.|few|TRBV6-5|TRBJ1-2
CASSQDSYGYTF
TGTGCCAGCAGCCAGGACAGCTATGGCTACACCTTC
>TRBD1|.|TRBV30|TRBJ1-4
CAWSVHPGQGHDILLF
TGTGCCTGGAGTGTTCACCCGGGACAGGGCCACGACATACTGCTTTTT
>TRBD2|few|TRBV6-6|TRBJ2-5
CASSSGTSRQETQYF
TGTGCCAGCAGTTCAGGGACTAGCCGACAAGAGACCCAGTACTTC
>TRBD1|once|TRBV5-1|TRBJ2-2
CASSLRQGVGGELFF
TGCGCCAGCAGCTTGAGACAGGGGGTCGGCGGGGAGCTGTTTTTT
>.|.|TRBV13|TRBJ2-3
CASSLPSLDTDTQYF
TGTGCCAGCAGCTTACCGAGTCTAGACACAGATACGCAGTATTTT
>.|.|TRBV18|TRBJ1-6
CASSPIGGSQNSPLHF
TGTGCCAGCTCACCAATCGGGGGGTCCCAGAATTCACCCCTCCACTTT
>TRBD1|.|TRBV7-9|TRBJ1-6
CASSQGQGTNSPLHF
TGTGCCAGCAGCCAAGGACAGGGAACGAATTCACCCCTCCACTTT
>.|.|TRBV18|TRBJ1-5
CASSPAGGNQPQHF
TGTGCCAGCTCCCCGGCTGGGGGAAATCAGCCCCAGCATTTT
>.|.|TRBV10-2|TRBJ1-1
CASSAVNTEAFF
TGCGCCAGCAGTGCTGTGAACACTGAAGCTTTCTTT
>.|.|TRBV2|TRBJ2-7
CASSEHGSSYEQYF
TGTGCCAGCAGCGAACACGGGAGCTCCTACGAGCAGTACTTC
>.|.|TRBV5-4|TRBJ1-2
CASSSGQIPGGYTF
TGTGCCAGCAGCTCAGGACAGATCCCGGGAGGCTACACCTTC
>.|.|TRBV7-9|TRBJ1-2
CASSPPLAGNYGYTF
TGTGCCAGCAGCCCACCCTTGGCGGGGAACTATGGCTACACCTTC
>.|.|TRBV5-1|TRBJ1-3
CASSLDLSGTIYF
TGCGCCAGCAGCTTGGATCTCTCCGGGACCATATATTTT
>.|once|TRBV29-1|TRBJ2-1
CSVGRSNSEQFF
TGCAGCGTTGGTAGGTCTAACAGCGAGCAGTTCTTC
>TRBD2|.|TRBV7-2|TRBJ2-5
CASSLASGALQETQYF
TGTGCCAGCAGCTTAGCTAGCGGGGCCCTCCAAGAGACCCAGTACTTC
>TRBD1|.|TRBV7-9|TRBJ1-3
CASSLLTGASSGNTIYF
TGTGCCAGCAGCTTATTAACAGGGGCGAGCTCTGGAAACACCATATATTTT
>TRBD1|.|TRBV5-1|TRBJ1-2
CASTRGTTAYGYTF
TGCGCCAGCACCAGGGGGACAACCGCATATGGCTACACCTTC
>TRBD2|.|TRBV5-1|TRBJ2-5
CASSLPGPSGGTQYF
TGCGCCAGCAGCTTACCGGGCCCCTCGGGAGGGACCCAGTACTTC
>TRBD1|.|TRBV6-1|TRBJ1-5
CASTGTGGIQPQHF
TGTGCCAGCACCGGGACAGGGGGCATTCAGCCCCAGCATTTT
>TRBD1|.|TRBV7-6|TRBJ1-4
CASSGDRGRTATNEKLFF
TGTGCCAGCAGCGGCGACAGGGGGAGAACAGCAACTAATGAAAAACTGTTTTTT
>.|.|TRBV4-2|TRBJ1-1
CASSQETGYITEAFF
TGTGCCAGCAGCCAAGAAACAGGGTATATCACTGAAGCTTTCTTT
>.|.|TRBV28|TRBJ1-2
CASRGGYTF
TGTGCCAGCAGGGGTGGCTACACCTTC
>.|.|TRBV10-3|TRBJ1-2
CAISLQGEEDYTF
TGTGCCATCAGTTTACAGGGAGAAGAGGACTACACCTTC
>TRBD1|.|TRBV6-5|TRBJ1-5
CASSGQGLGPQHF
TGTGCCAGCAGTGGACAGGGCCTGGGGCCCCAGCATTTT